This T cell receptor beta chain stems from a study of human T cells and chemical hapten exposure. Whole-study context: Each patch test put 0.01% DPC on the upper back, and results were read at 6 days.

This clonotype appeared many times. The time point: pre-sensitization, week 0. The treatment was: therapeutic diphenylcyclopropenone sensitization with weekly scalp DPC. TCRdb reprocessed the RACE reads with MiXCR, giving one entry per CDR3 protein. This table holds around 250,000 distinct CDR3 sequences, approximately 8.4% found once. Germline CDR1 ENHRY, CDR2 SYGVKD. This CDR3 region has 12 residues. V was trimmed by 5 bases and J by 7 bases, leaving 11 bases between them. The TCR comes from a woman aged 40-49 years with alopecia areata. Some clones in this sample may be carry-over from other donors' samples. The sample in question was whole blood, obtained in connection with sensitization to the hapten diphenylcyclopropenone (DPC). The chain carries TRBV10-3 and TRBJ1-1; perhaps TRBD1 as D (5 bases). CDR3 residues: CAISTSGIEAFF. The DNA for the CDR3 is TGTGCCATCAGTACGTCAGGGATTGAAGCTTTCTTT.